The 16 T cell receptor beta chains in this list originate from one sample, sequenced in a study of regulatory T cells in long-lasting Graves disease. Time point described: persistent/refractory GD, antithyroid drugs over 5 years with positive TRAb. The TCR library used RNA extracted from PBMCs. Through Arm-PCR of CDR3 regions and iRepertoire HTBI primers, TCR beta libraries were built. TCRdb analysed the multiplex PCR reads with MiXCR anew, one entry per CDR3 protein. The data show roughly 700,000 distinct CDR3 sequences, with around 30% seen just once and roughly 40% held by the top ten. Sequences were derived from peripheral blood mononuclear cells (PBMCs), sampled when the disease was refractory, from a patient treated with antithyroid drugs. The source of these receptors is a female donor with Graves disease.

A few counts support this clonotype. V usage is TRBV18 and J usage is TRBJ1-1; no reliable D call. Germline values: CDR1 KGHSH, CDR2 LQKENI. This CDR3 comprises 14 residues. Trimming pared 2 bases from V and 1 base from J, leaving 8 bases between. CDR3 region: CASSPGPQNTEAFF. CDR3 bases: TGTGCCAGCTCACCAGGGCCCCAGAACACTGAAGCTTTCTTT. The full variable domain, in which reference TRBV18 and TRBJ1-1 provide the parts outside the CDR3, is NAGVMQNPRHLVRRRGQEARLRCSPMKGHSHVYWYRQLPEEGLKFMVYLQKENIIDESGMPKERFSAEFPKEGPSILRIQQVVRGDSAAYFCASSPGPQNTEAFFGQGTRLTVV.

J is TRBJ2-2 and V is TRBV2; 7 bases line up with TRBD1. The CDR3 extends over 16 amino acids. V trimming: 6 bases; J trimming: 6 bases; junction bases outside the gene matches: 13. In germline, CDR1 is SNHLY, CDR2 FYNNEI. In DNA, the CDR3 is TGTGCCAGCAGCGGCGACAGGGTATCAGGGTCCGGGGAGCTGTTTTTT. Protein: CASSGDRVSGSGELFF.

J is TRBJ1-2 and V is TRBV7-3, with 10 bases lining up with TRBD1. J was trimmed by 8 bases and V by 3 bases; bases with no gene match: 3. Germline values: CDR1 SGHTA, CDR2 FQGTGA. The CDR3 loop spans 13 amino acids. As DNA, the CDR3 is TGTGCCAGCAGCTTGGGACAGGGGCGCGGCTACACCTTC. This encodes CASSLGQGRGYTF.

The chain combines TRBV19 with TRBJ1-5, with 9 bases identical to TRBD1. The length of the CDR3 is 15 residues. V trimming: 3 bases; J trimming: 3 bases; junction bases outside the gene matches: 3. Germline V gene lookup returns CDR1 LNHDA and CDR2 SQIVND (reference sequence). The CDR3 DNA is TGTGCCAGTAGTATCGGGACAGGGAACAATCAGCCCCAGCATTTT. This sequence encodes CASSIGTGNNQPQHF.

The V and J genes are TRBV6-1 and TRBJ2-7, with 8 bases lining up with TRBD2. Trimming at V came to 7 bases and at J to 4 bases, leaving 12 bases not matched to a gene. This CDR3 comprises 15 residues. Per the germline V gene, CDR1 is MNHNS and CDR2 is SASEGT. CDR3 nucleotide sequence: TGTGCCAGCAAAAGGGGACGGGGGGGAGCTTACGAGCAGTACTTC. It is translated as CASKRGRGGAYEQYF.

This clonotype appeared many times. The chain couples TRBV6-9 to TRBJ2-6; D gene unclear. The V end was cut by 3 bases, the J end by 4 bases, with 10 bases between. The germline V gene has CDR1 MNHGY and CDR2 SVAAGI. CDR3 length equals 15 residues. The CDR3 nucleotides read TGTGCCAGCAGTTACGAAATTACCGGGGCCAACGTCCTGACTTTC. It encodes CASSYEITGANVLTF.

The chain has TRBV7-3 and TRBJ2-1; TRBD2 matches at 9 bases. The DNA end favors TRBJ2-5, so the J call may be wrong. The CDR3 consists of 16 residues. Germline loops: CDR1 SGHTA, CDR2 FQGTGA. The CDR3 DNA follows: TGTGCCAGCAGCCTAAGAGGCCTAGCGGGAACAGAGACCCAGTACTTC. Translation gives CASSLRGLAGTETQYF.

This clonotype turned up a few times. The rearrangement links TRBV5-5 to TRBJ2-5; D gene uncertain. V gave up 1 base and J gave up 5 bases, with 15 bases separating them. This CDR3 is built from 15 residues. Germline values: CDR1 SGHKS, CDR2 YYEKEE (reference sequence). In nucleotides, the CDR3 is TGTGCCAGCAGCTTGTTTTCGGACCCCCGGGAGACCCAGTACTTC. Translated: CASSLFSDPRETQYF. Complete variable domain (other parts from reference TRBV5-5 and TRBJ2-5): DAGVTQSPTHLIKTRGQQVTLRCSPISGHKSVSWYQQVLGQGPQFIFQYYEKEERGRGNFPDRFSARQFPNYSSELNVNALLLGDSALYLCASSLFSDPRETQYFGPGTRLLVL.

A note on this clonotype: At one of its ends the junction is not consistent with the germline gene, which may arise from a read error. This chain links TRBV6-1 with TRBJ1-1; D perhaps matches TRBD1 (5 bases). This CDR3 has 15 residues. Looked up from germline, CDR1 is MNHNS and CDR2 is SASEGT. CDR3 loop: CASSDRGTANTEASF. CDR3 coding DNA: TGTGCCAGCAGTGATCGCGGGACGGCGAACACTGAAGCTTCCTTT.

The chain carries TRBV29-1 and TRBJ1-1; D unclear. The CDR3 spans 13 residues. V was trimmed by 4 bases and J by 1 base, leaving 10 bases between them. Looked up from germline, CDR1 is SQVTM and CDR2 is ANQGSEA. The CDR3 reads CSVVVRANTEAFF. In nucleotides, the CDR3 is TGCAGCGTTGTCGTTAGGGCGAACACTGAAGCTTTCTTT.

This clonotype came up many times. V gene TRBV28 combines with J gene TRBJ1-2, with 7 bases lining up with TRBD1. Trimming took 2 bases from V and 4 from J; bases not matched to a gene: 4. This CDR3 spans 14 amino acids. Germline CDR1 MDHEN, CDR2 SYDVKM. The CDR3 region has the DNA TGTGCCAGCAGTTTAACAGGGGATAGCTATGGCTACACCTTC. Protein: CASSLTGDSYGYTF.

The chain links TRBV20-1 to TRBJ2-1; 7 bases are a match to TRBD2. The CDR3 consists of 15 residues. After removal of 1 base from V and 7 bases from J, the junction contained 10 bases not matched to a gene. Germline CDR1 DFQATT, CDR2 SNEGSKA (reference sequence). The CDR3 reads CSARAPAGRGNEQFF. CDR3 coding DNA: TGCAGTGCTAGAGCCCCAGCGGGAAGAGGAAATGAGCAGTTCTTC.

The rearrangement joins TRBV5-1 to TRBJ1-1, with 7 bases matching TRBD1. V lost 5 bases to trimming and J lost 0 bases; unmatched junction nucleotides: 7. The CDR3 sequence is 15 residues long. The V gene's germline CDR1 is SGHRS and CDR2 YFSETQ. The chain's CDR3 is CASRANRGMNTEAFF. As DNA, the CDR3 is TGCGCCAGCAGAGCAAACAGGGGAATGAACACTGAAGCTTTCTTT.

A few counts support this clonotype. J is TRBJ1-1 and V is TRBV6-5, with 7 positions matching TRBD1. The CDR3 totals 14 residues. J was trimmed by 3 bases and V by 2 bases; bases with no gene match: 3. From germline, CDR1 is MNHEY and CDR2 SVGAGI. Written as DNA, the CDR3 is TGTGCCAGCAGTTACCCCAGGGGGTACACTGAAGCTTTCTTT. As protein: CASSYPRGYTEAFF.

This chain joins TRBV9 and TRBJ1-2, with D unclear. The CDR3 extends over 13 amino acids. Germline V lookup: CDR1 SGDLS, CDR2 YYNGEE. The ends were cut back, 6 bases at V and 5 bases at J, with 14 bases in the middle. The CDR3 reads CASKTIGRYGYTF. The CDR3 region has the DNA TGTGCCAGCAAGACGATAGGGCGGTATGGCTACACCTTC.

CDR3 in amino acids: CASATYEQYF. The DNA of the CDR3 is TGTGCCAGCGCCACCTACGAGCAGTACTTC. The chain joins TRBV2 to TRBJ2-7; D is ambiguous. The germline V and J ends were trimmed by 8 bases and 2 bases, with 4 bases remaining between them. The CDR3 runs to 10 residues. CDR1 and CDR2 from the germline V gene are SNHLY and FYNNEI.